Below, 31 T cell receptor beta chains from the same sample are listed, as sequenced in a study of blood T cell repertoires in COVID-19 (dated by TCRdb to 2020 to 2022). Libraries were built with the immunoSEQ multiplex PCR assay. Held by TCRdb, this immuneACCESS table contains in-frame sequences only and omits some clones. Under half of the omission traces to an unresolved V gene where checked; the cause of the rest is unknown. A total of 150,000 or so clones appear in this sample, less than 85% of them only once. The top ten constitute 6.5% to 8.5% of the sample. The specimen was peripheral blood. These receptors were obtained from a woman between 40 and 50 years old with COVID-19, enrolled during active disease.

The V call is TRBV27, the J call TRBJ2-4, with TRBD1 matching over 8 bases. The CDR3 runs 14 residues. The germline V gene encodes CDR1 MNHEY and CDR2 SMNVEV (reference sequence). V was pared by 7 bases and J by 6 bases, with 8 bases of the junction left unmatched. CDR3 sequence reads: CASKTIGTGNIQYF. Here the CDR3 DNA reads TGTGCCAGCAAGACTATTGGGACAGGAAACATTCAGTACTTC.

The V gene is TRBV11-2, the J gene TRBJ2-5, with 8 bases that match TRBD2. V dropped 4 bases and J dropped 1; count of bases not matched to a gene: 5. The CDR3 is made up of 15 amino acids. Germline values: CDR1 SGHAT, CDR2 FQNNGV. The CDR3 sequence is CASSSIAGTQETQYF. As DNA, the CDR3 is TGTGCCAGCAGCTCCATAGCGGGGACCCAAGAGACCCAGTACTTC.

This clone was seen only once. J is TRBJ1-5 and V is TRBV19; tentatively, D is TRBD1 (5 bases). The germline CDR1 and CDR2 sequences are LNHDA and SQIVND (reference sequence). Trimming stripped 1 base from V and 4 bases from J, with 17 bases between. The CDR3 spans 17 residues. The CDR3 sequence: CASSIVMGGDSNQPQHF. CDR3 nucleotides: TGTGCCAGTAGTATAGTCATGGGGGGAGATTCGAATCAGCCCCAGCATTTT.

This clone was observed once. The chain links TRBV5-5 to TRBJ2-3; no clear D. The CDR3 has 11 residues. The ends were cut back, 6 bases at V and 2 bases at J, with 4 bases in the middle. CDR1 SGHKS and CDR2 YYEKEE come from the germline V gene (reference sequence). The CDR3 DNA follows: TGTGCCAGCACCCTCACAGATACGCAGTATTTT. This translates into CASTLTDTQYF.

This chain connects TRBV7-9 to TRBJ1-1; no reliable D call. V was trimmed by 2 bases and J by 1 base, leaving 11 bases between them. CDR1 and CDR2 from the germline V gene are SEHNR and FQNEAQ (reference sequence). The CDR3 is made up of 15 amino acids. CDR3 loop: CASSLWEEGNTEAFF. The CDR3, as DNA: TGTGCCAGCAGCTTATGGGAGGAAGGGAACACTGAAGCTTTCTTT.

In this sample, this clone turned up once. The CDR3 DNA reads TGTGCCAGCAGCCAAAGAATAAGGGTTGGGGGCCCAATGGATACGCAGTATTTT. It specifies CASSQRIRVGGPMDTQYF. This chain connects TRBV3-1 (or the pseudogene TRBV3-2) to TRBJ2-3, with D perhaps matching TRBD1 (6 bases). The CDR3 totals 18 residues. The ends were cut back, 2 bases at V and 6 bases at J, with 24 bases in the middle. Germline V CDR1 and CDR2: LGHDT, YNNKEL (reference sequence).

The genes are TRBV5-4 and TRBJ2-7; a possible D gene is TRBD2 (5 bases). CDR1 is SGHNT and CDR2 is YYREEE in the germline V gene (reference sequence). The CDR3 contains 15 residues. V lost 1 base and J lost 5, with 16 bases in between. The CDR3 protein is CASSLTYRGSDEQYF. The CDR3 DNA is TGTGCCAGCAGCTTGACCTACCGGGGTTCGGACGAGCAGTACTTC.

This chain uses TRBV19 with TRBJ1-1, with 8 bases fitting TRBD1. CDR1 and CDR2 (germline): LNHDA, SQIVND (reference sequence). The ends lost 9 bases at V and 0 bases at J; junction bases unmatched: 6. There are 14 residues in the CDR3. This CDR3 is CASDRGGMNTEAFF. The CDR3 nucleotides read TGTGCCAGCGACAGGGGAGGGATGAACACTGAAGCTTTCTTT.

V gene TRBV9 combines with J gene TRBJ2-3; TRBD2 aligns across 8 bases. The CDR3 extends over 15 amino acids. Unmatched junction bases numbered 2, after V lost 0 bases and J lost 2 bases. Germline V CDR1 and CDR2: SGDLS, YYNGEE. The CDR3 DNA reads as TGTGCCAGCAGCGTAGCGGGAGGGTACACAGATACGCAGTATTTT. Translation gives CASSVAGGYTDTQYF.

This clone has a single count. The genes are TRBV11-2 and TRBJ2-3; a weak D match, TRBD2 (6 bases). V dropped 7 bases and J dropped 4 bases, with 24 bases sitting between them. CDR1 SGHAT and CDR2 FQNNGV come from the germline V gene. The CDR3 contains 17 residues. The CDR3 spells CASTLLGGSGLADTQYF. The CDR3 DNA reads as TGTGCCAGCACCTTGCTGGGGGGAAGCGGCCTTGCAGATACGCAGTATTTT.

This clone was picked up one time. The V call is TRBV2, the J call TRBJ2-3, with 11 bases lining up with TRBD1. CDR1 SNHLY and CDR2 FYNNEI come from the germline V gene. The CDR3 consists of 14 residues. After removal of 4 bases from V and 4 bases from J, the junction contained 1 base not matched to a gene. The CDR3 reads CASSVDRGPDTQYF. CDR3 bases: TGTGCCAGCAGTGTGGACAGGGGGCCAGATACGCAGTATTTT.

The rearrangement links TRBV15 to TRBJ2-5, with D possibly TRBD1 on 5 matching bases. Deletions cut 4 bases from V and 4 bases from J, with 10 bases between. The CDR3 has 13 residues. Germline loops: CDR1 LNHNV, CDR2 YYDKDF (reference sequence). The DNA of the CDR3 is TGTGCCACCAGCATTGGGGCGGTAGAGACCCAGTACTTC. Translating gives CATSIGAVETQYF. The full variable domain, in which reference TRBV15 and TRBJ2-5 provide the parts outside the CDR3, is DAMVIQNPRYQVTQFGKPVTLSCSQTLNHNVMYWYQQKSSQAPKLLFHYYDKDFNNEADTPDNFQSRRPNTSFCFLDIRSPGLGDTAMYLCATSIGAVETQYFGPGTRLLVL.

This clone was detected once. This chain links TRBV30 with TRBJ2-7; no clear D. The CDR3 totals 13 residues. Germline loops: CDR1 GTSNPN, CDR2 SVGIG (reference sequence). In DNA, the CDR3 is TGTGGAGCCGCAGCGTTAAACTCCTACGAGCAGTACTTC. Translated, it gives CGAAALNSYEQYF. The full variable domain, rest sourced from reference TRBV30 and TRBJ2-7, is SQTIHQWPATLVQPVGSPLSLECTVEGTSNPNLYWYRQAAGRGLQLLFYSVGIGQISSEVPQNLSASRPQDRQFILSSKKLLLSDSGFYLCGAAALNSYEQYFGPGTRLTVT.

This chain joins TRBV30 and TRBJ1-5, with D uncertain. The germline V and J ends were trimmed by 0 bases and 2 bases, with 11 bases remaining between them. Germline loops: CDR1 GTSNPN, CDR2 SVGIG (reference sequence). CDR3 length: 15 amino acids. Written as DNA, the CDR3 is TGTGCCTGGAGTGTAGGCAGGTGGGGCAATCAGCCCCAGCATTTT. Its protein is CAWSVGRWGNQPQHF.

The chain recombines TRBV12-5 with TRBJ1-2; TRBD1 matches 7 bases. This CDR3 has 14 residues. Germline trimming cut 1 base from V and 6 bases from J; bases unmatched to any gene: 5. CDR1 and CDR2 (germline): LGHNT, FRNRAP. The CDR3 coding sequence is TGTGCTAGTGGTTTGGACAGGGGCATGGATGGCTACACCTTC. This translates into CASGLDRGMDGYTF.

The gene calls are TRBV29-1 and TRBJ2-5; perhaps TRBD1 as D (6 bases). The CDR3 length is 14 residues. V lost 3 bases to trimming and J lost 2 bases, with 13 bases between them. From germline, CDR1 is SQVTM and CDR2 ANQGSEA. The CDR3 here is CSVEWQGQQETQYF. DNA of the CDR3: TGCAGCGTTGAGTGGCAGGGGCAACAAGAGACCCAGTACTTC.

This clone was counted many times. The genes are TRBV25-1 and TRBJ2-2; 7 positions agree with TRBD2. From germline, CDR1 is MGHDK and CDR2 SYGVNS. The CDR3 spans 15 residues. J lost 0 bases, V lost 6 bases, and 4 bases had no gene match. DNA for the CDR3: TGTGCCAGCAGCCAAGCGGGGACGAACACCGGGGAGCTGTTTTTT. It encodes CASSQAGTNTGELFF. Full variable domain (outside the CDR3, taken from reference TRBV25-1 and TRBJ2-2): EADIYQTPRYLVIGTGKKITLECSQTMGHDKMYWYQQDPGMELHLIHYSYGVNSTEKGDLSSESTVSRIRTEHFPLTLESARPSHTSQYLCASSQAGTNTGELFFGEGSRLTVL.

This rearrangement joins TRBV15 to TRBJ2-1; D unclear. From germline, CDR1 is LNHNV and CDR2 YYDKDF (reference sequence). The germline V and J ends were trimmed by 0 bases and 9 bases, with 9 bases remaining between them. The CDR3 runs to 13 residues. CDR3 protein: CATSRDRVGEQFF. Here the CDR3 DNA reads TGTGCCACCAGCAGAGATAGAGTTGGTGAGCAGTTCTTC.

This clone was observed once. The J gene is TRBJ1-3, the V gene TRBV12-3 or TRBV12-4; D is possibly TRBD1 (5 bases). Between the trimmed V and J ends, which lost 7 bases and 4 bases, there was a span of 8 bases. This CDR3 spans 12 amino acids. The CDR3: CASKDSGNTIYF. CDR3 DNA: TGTGCCAGCAAAGACAGCGGAAACACCATATATTTT.

V is TRBV19 and J is TRBJ2-7; TRBD2 aligns across 13 bases. V lost 6 bases to trimming and J lost 5 bases; unmatched junction nucleotides: 19. Germline V lookup: CDR1 LNHDA, CDR2 SQIVND (reference sequence). The CDR3 has 19 amino acids. The CDR3 nucleotides read TGTGCCAGTAGCACGATCCCGGGACAGGGACTAGCGGGAACTCACGAGCAGTACTTC. It translates to CASSTIPGQGLAGTHEQYF. Looking up the rest from reference TRBV19 and TRBJ2-7 gives the full variable domain: DGGITQSPKYLFRKEGQNVTLSCEQNLNHDAMYWYRQDPGQGLRLIYYSQIVNDFQKGDIAEGYSVSREKKESFPLTVTSAQKNPTAFYLCASSTIPGQGLAGTHEQYFGPGTRLTVT.

V usage is TRBV7-3 and J usage is TRBJ2-3; D might be TRBD1 (5 bases). The CDR3 totals 13 residues. The V gene lost 5 bases and the J gene lost 6 bases, with 12 bases spanning the gap. Germline lookup yields CDR1 SGHTA and CDR2 FQGTGA. The CDR3 DNA follows: TGTGCCAGCAGCAACCAGGGTTGGGATACGCAGTATTTT. The encoded protein is CASSNQGWDTQYF.

The rearrangement uses TRBV5-5 and TRBJ1-1; TRBD1 matches at 9 bases. The CDR3 length is 15 residues. Looked up from germline, CDR1 is SGHKS and CDR2 is YYEKEE (reference sequence). V trimming: 0 bases; J trimming: 0 bases; junction bases outside the gene matches: 0. The CDR3 sequence: CASSLGDRVNTEAFF. The CDR3 DNA follows: TGTGCCAGCAGCTTGGGGGACAGGGTGAACACTGAAGCTTTCTTT.

The chain recombines TRBV6-4 with TRBJ2-1, with TRBD2 identical over 8 bases. This CDR3 spans 15 amino acids. Germline trimming cut 5 bases from V and 3 bases from J; bases unmatched to any gene: 6. CDR1 is MRHNA and CDR2 is SNTAGT in the germline V gene. Here the CDR3 DNA reads TGTGCCAGCAGTCCGGAGGCGGGGGGCTACAATGAGCAGTTCTTC. This translates into CASSPEAGGYNEQFF.

The genes are TRBV14 and TRBJ2-1; TRBD2 matches 10 bases. V lost 4 bases and J lost 4; bases outside the gene matches: 10. The CDR3 contains 17 residues. The V gene's germline CDR1 is SGHDN and CDR2 FVKESK. This chain's CDR3 is CASSPFISSGGYNEQFF. CDR3 DNA sequence: TGTGCCAGCAGCCCCTTTATTTCTAGCGGGGGATACAATGAGCAGTTCTTC.

This clone has a single count. The chain carries TRBV21-1 and TRBJ1-2. TRBV21-1 is annotated as a pseudogene. The CDR3 totals 15 residues. The CDR3 bases are TGTGCCAGCAGCACCAGACCCTTAACGGGCTATGGCTACACCTTC. Residues: CASSTRPLTGYGYTF.

A note on this clone: One end of the junction does not line up with germline, which may come from a read error. V is TRBV7-7 and J is TRBJ2-5, with D possibly being TRBD2 (5 bases). Germline V CDR1 and CDR2: SSHAT, FNYEAQ (reference sequence). The CDR3 totals 14 residues. The CDR3 DNA is TGTGCTAGCAGCTTAGGGCTAGCCCAAGAGACCCAGTACTTC. The encoded protein is CASSLGLAQETQYF.

This clone showed up just once. The rearrangement links TRBV6-1 to TRBJ1-6; D is possibly TRBD1 (5 bases). The CDR3 runs 13 residues. The ends were cut back, 2 bases at V and 14 bases at J, with 13 bases in the middle. Germline CDR1 MNHNS, CDR2 SASEGT. In nucleotides, the CDR3 is TGTGCCAGCAGTGAATGGGGCCAATCGACCCTCCACTTT. Protein product: CASSEWGQSTLHF.

This clone was seen at least ten times. V usage is TRBV2 and J usage is TRBJ1-1; D uncertain. This CDR3 spans 14 amino acids. The germline V and J ends were trimmed by 4 bases and 8 bases, with 17 bases remaining between them. Germline-derived CDR1 and CDR2 are SNHLY and FYNNEI. In nucleotides, the CDR3 is TGTGCCAGCAGTGTTGATATAAGGGAGTCCGAAGCTTTCTTT. Translating it yields CASSVDIRESEAFF.

The V gene is TRBV13, the J gene TRBJ1-3; 8 positions agree with TRBD1. V trimming: 5 bases; J trimming: 4 bases; junction bases outside the gene matches: 4. CDR1 PRHDT and CDR2 FYEKMQ come from the germline V gene (reference sequence). The CDR3 consists of 14 residues. CDR3 in DNA: TGTGCCAGCAGCCCCAGGGGGCGAGGAAACACCATATATTTT. Its protein product is CASSPRGRGNTIYF.

The V and J genes are TRBV28 and TRBJ2-7, with a weak D call TRBD1 (5 bases). The CDR3 spans 14 residues. The V and J ends lost 3 bases and 2 bases respectively, with 11 bases between them. Germline CDR1 MDHEN, CDR2 SYDVKM. The CDR3 DNA follows: TGTGCCAGCAGTTTCCCAGGGCGTGCCTACGAGCAGTACTTC. It encodes CASSFPGRAYEQYF.

This clone was counted between two and nine times. The rearrangement uses TRBV7-8 and TRBJ1-5; D is perhaps TRBD1 (5 bases). The CDR3 runs 16 residues. Germline CDR1 and CDR2: SGHVS and FQNEAQ. V was shortened by 1 base and J by 3 bases, with 13 bases between the two germline ends. The CDR3, as DNA: TGTGCCAGCAGCTTAGTTGGGGGAGGAGACAATCAGCCCCAGCATTTT. It is translated as CASSLVGGGDNQPQHF.